The clone carrying this T cell receptor beta chain has at least ten counts. The data derive from a study of patients and donors after allogeneic stem cell transplantation. TCRdb redid the calling of the RT-PCR reads with MiXCR, one entry per CDR3 protein. The top ten clones hold more than 25% of a sample with 50,000 to 60,000 distinct CDR3 sequences, about an eighth of them seen once. Between the trimmed V and J ends, which lost 4 bases and 7 bases, there was a span of 17 bases. Germline V gene lookup returns CDR1 SQVTM and CDR2 ANQGSEA. This CDR3 has 14 residues. This receptor was obtained from a human donor who was either an allogeneic HSCT recipient or a stem cell or donor lymphocyte infusion donor (not recorded which). It is not recorded whose cells these are; they may come from a transplant donor. Sequenced input: blood, either unsorted or a sorted T cell fraction (not recorded which). The V gene is TRBV29-1, the J gene TRBJ2-1; D possibly corresponds to TRBD1 (5 bases). Written as DNA, the CDR3 is TGCAGCGTTGCCGAGACCCCAGGGAAAAATGAGCAGTTCTTC. Its translation is CSVAETPGKNEQFF.